This T cell receptor beta chain appears in the sequencing data of a study of blood T cell repertoires in COVID-19. Study information: Acute and convalescent COVID-19 specimens originated in the United States, Italy and Spain. The cDNA or gDNA used as material had been derived from T cells, B-cell-depleted T cells, or PBMCs.

Authors' processing steps: From reference gene primer amplification, estimates of nucleated cell counts were derived. Clones were read by immunoSEQ multiplex PCR, and TCRdb kept only the in-frame ones, dropping some. V, J and clone size derive from that table, while D and trimming were established from the DNA sequence. The repertoire consists of under 30,000 clones, with roughly nine tenths occurring once and the leading ten covering roughly 10%. This clone was counted a single time. The V end was cut by 1 base, the J end by 1 base, with 4 bases between. The germline V gene has CDR1 GTSNPN and CDR2 SVGIG (reference sequence). The CDR3 consists of 12 residues.

Sequencing was performed on peripheral blood. The genes are TRBV30 and TRBJ1-1, with unresolved D. The source is a human donor in a cohort sampled during active COVID-19. This CDR3 is CAWSGQNTEAFF. The CDR3 DNA reads as TGTGCCTGGAGTGGGCAGAACACTGAAGCTTTCTTT.